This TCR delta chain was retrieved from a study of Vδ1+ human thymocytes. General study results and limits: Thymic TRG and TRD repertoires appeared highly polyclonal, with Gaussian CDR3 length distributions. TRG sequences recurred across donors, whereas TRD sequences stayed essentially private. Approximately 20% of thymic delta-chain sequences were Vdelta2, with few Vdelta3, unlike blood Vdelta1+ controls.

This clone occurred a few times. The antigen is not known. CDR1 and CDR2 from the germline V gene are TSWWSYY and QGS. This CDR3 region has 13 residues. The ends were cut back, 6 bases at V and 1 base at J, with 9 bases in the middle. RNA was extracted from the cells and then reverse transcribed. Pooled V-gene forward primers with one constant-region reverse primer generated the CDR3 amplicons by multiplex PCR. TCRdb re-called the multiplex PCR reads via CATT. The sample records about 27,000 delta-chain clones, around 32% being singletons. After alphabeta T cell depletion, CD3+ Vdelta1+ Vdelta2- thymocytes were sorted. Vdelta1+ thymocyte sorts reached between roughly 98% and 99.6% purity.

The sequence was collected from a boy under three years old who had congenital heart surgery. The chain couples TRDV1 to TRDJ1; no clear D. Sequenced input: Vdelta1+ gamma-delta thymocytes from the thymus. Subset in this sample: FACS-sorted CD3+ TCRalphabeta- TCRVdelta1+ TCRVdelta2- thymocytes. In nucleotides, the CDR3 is TGTGCTCTTGGCCCCATCGGCACCGATAAACTCATCTTT. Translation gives CALGPIGTDKLIF.